The clone carrying this T cell receptor (beta chain) was recorded only once. Its antigen is not known. This sample stems from a study of blood T cells in healthy people across ages. This CDR3 contains 20 residues. Germline CDR1 KGHDR, CDR2 SFDVKD. With 4 bases removed from V and 0 bases from J, the gap between germline ends came to 25 bases. Primers used in a second PCR of roughly 7 to 12 cycles were a sample-barcoded 5' primer and a J-beta primer mix. One entry per CDR3 protein results from TCRdb running MiXCR on the 5' RACE reads. The table shows hundreds of thousands of distinct CDR3 sequences, with roughly three fifths occurring only once. Study-level findings and limits: PBMCs left unsorted prevented a conclusive naive versus antigen-experienced comparison.

Input material: blood. The clonotype originates from a middle-aged man in good health. The chain carries TRBV24-1 and TRBJ2-3; D is perhaps TRBD2 (6 bases). The CDR3 loop reads CATSDYLGGVFSSSTDTQYF. CDR3 nucleotide sequence: TGTGCCACCAGTGACTATCTGGGGGGTGTCTTCTCTTCTAGCACAGATACGCAGTATTTT.